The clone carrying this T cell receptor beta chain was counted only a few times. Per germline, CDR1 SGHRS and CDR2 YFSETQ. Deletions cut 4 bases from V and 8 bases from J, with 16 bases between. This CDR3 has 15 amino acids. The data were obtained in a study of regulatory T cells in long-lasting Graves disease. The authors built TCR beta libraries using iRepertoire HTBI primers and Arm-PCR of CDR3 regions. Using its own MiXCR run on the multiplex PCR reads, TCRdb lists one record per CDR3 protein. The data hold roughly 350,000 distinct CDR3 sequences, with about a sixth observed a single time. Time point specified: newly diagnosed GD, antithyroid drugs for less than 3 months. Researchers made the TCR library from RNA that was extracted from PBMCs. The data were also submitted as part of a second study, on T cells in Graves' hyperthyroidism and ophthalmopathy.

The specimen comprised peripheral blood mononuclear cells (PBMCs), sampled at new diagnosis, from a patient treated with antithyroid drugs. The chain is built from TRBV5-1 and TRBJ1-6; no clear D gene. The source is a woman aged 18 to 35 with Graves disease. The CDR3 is CASSRPGPEDSPLHF. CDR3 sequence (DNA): TGCGCCAGCAGCCGACCCGGGCCGGAGGATTCACCCCTCCACTTT.